The next 23 T cell receptor beta chains were all read from a single sample in a study of blood T cell repertoires in COVID-19. Clones were sequenced by immunoSEQ multiplex PCR, and TCRdb holds only the in-frame ones, with some missing. The profile shows under 150,000 clones, about nine tenths of them singletons. What was sequenced was peripheral blood. These receptor sequences come from a human donor in a cohort sampled during active COVID-19.

The J gene is TRBJ1-6, the V gene TRBV5-6; TRBD1 matches 8 bases. CDR1 and CDR2 (germline): SGHDT, YYEEEE. The length of the CDR3 is 16 residues. With 0 bases clipped from V and 9 bases from J, the junction kept 8 bases outside the gene matches. The CDR3 spells CASSLANRGMVSPLHF. The DNA of the CDR3 is TGTGCCAGCAGCTTGGCAAACAGGGGGATGGTTTCACCCCTCCACTTT.

The genes are TRBV7-6 and TRBJ1-2, with 10 bases aligning to TRBD1. Germline-derived CDR1 and CDR2 are SGHVS and FNYEAQ. The CDR3 covers 15 residues. The V gene end was trimmed by 11 bases and the J gene end by 4 bases; junction bases not matched to a gene: 13. The CDR3 sequence: CAGPGRDRGSYGYTF. DNA for the CDR3: TGTGCCGGACCGGGCAGGGACAGGGGTTCCTATGGCTACACCTTC.

This chain joins TRBV4-1 and TRBJ2-1; 7 bases are a match to TRBD1. The CDR3 has 15 residues. J lost 3 bases, V lost 1 base, and 3 bases had no gene match. Germline V lookup: CDR1 MGHRA, CDR2 YSYEKL. The CDR3 DNA follows: TGCGCCAGCAGCCAAGTCCGGGACAGCTACAATGAGCAGTTCTTC. This translates into CASSQVRDSYNEQFF.

CDR3 sequence reads: CASSQGMFREQYF. CDR3 coding DNA: TGTGCCAGCAGCCAAGGGATGTTCAGGGAGCAGTACTTC. The J gene is TRBJ2-7, the V gene TRBV14; no clear D. The V end was cut by 1 base, the J end by 7 bases, with 11 bases between. Germline CDR1 is SGHDN and CDR2 is FVKESK. CDR3 size: 13 residues.

The chain uses TRBV30 and TRBJ1-4; 9 positions agree with TRBD1. The germline V gene encodes CDR1 GTSNPN and CDR2 SVGIG (reference sequence). Trimming at V came to 5 bases and at J to 0 bases, leaving 13 bases not matched to a gene. The CDR3 is 18 amino acids. DNA for the CDR3: TGTGCCTGGCACGGTAGGGACAGGGATCGACCAACTAATGAAAAACTGTTTTTT. Translated: CAWHGRDRDRPTNEKLFF.

The genes are TRBV27 and TRBJ2-1; TRBD2 matches 8 bases. This CDR3 comprises 15 residues. V trimming: 8 bases; J trimming: 0 bases; junction bases outside the gene matches: 6. Germline CDR1 MNHEY, CDR2 SMNVEV (reference sequence). The CDR3 here is CASRRGGSSYNEQFF. The CDR3 region has the DNA TGTGCCAGCCGCCGGGGGGGATCCTCCTACAATGAGCAGTTCTTC.

This chain joins TRBV7-2 and TRBJ1-5, with a tentative D call TRBD1 (6 bases). The CDR3 covers 14 residues. V was shortened by 5 bases and J by 6 bases, with 14 bases between the two germline ends. The germline gives CDR1 SGHTA, CDR2 FQGNSA. The CDR3 region is CASSTTGFGQPQHF. CDR3 sequence (DNA): TGTGCCAGCAGCACAACAGGGTTCGGTCAGCCCCAGCATTTT.

This clone is a singleton in its sample. The J gene is TRBJ2-2, the V gene TRBV5-1; 8 nucleotides agree with TRBD1. The length of the CDR3 is 18 residues. With 0 bases clipped from V and 4 bases from J, the junction kept 11 bases outside the gene matches. Germline loops: CDR1 SGHRS, CDR2 YFSETQ. The chain's CDR3 is CASSLVSGGRESTGELFF. The CDR3, as DNA: TGCGCCAGCAGCTTGGTGTCAGGGGGCCGGGAAAGCACCGGGGAGCTGTTTTTT.

This chain uses TRBV7-2 with TRBJ2-2; 7 positions agree with TRBD1. The CDR3 contains 13 residues. The junction had 5 bases not matched to a gene; V was cut back by 7 bases and J by 6 bases. Per the germline V gene, CDR1 is SGHTA and CDR2 is FQGNSA. CDR3 region: CASTVQGAGELFF. CDR3 in DNA: TGTGCCAGCACCGTCCAGGGGGCCGGGGAGCTGTTTTTT.

V gene TRBV2 combines with J gene TRBJ1-3, with 7 bases matching TRBD1. V lost 7 bases to trimming and J lost 4 bases; unmatched junction nucleotides: 7. The CDR3 is made up of 14 amino acids. Per the germline V gene, CDR1 is SNHLY and CDR2 is FYNNEI. The chain's CDR3 is CASTLGQSGNTIYF. CDR3 nucleotide sequence: TGTGCCAGCACCCTGGGACAGTCCGGAAACACCATATATTTT.

The rearrangement uses TRBV2 and TRBJ2-3; TRBD2 might be the D (5 bases). V was clipped by 2 bases and J by 9 bases, with 18 bases between them. This CDR3 is built from 15 residues. In germline, CDR1 is SNHLY, CDR2 FYNNEI. The CDR3 nucleotides read TGTGCCAGCAGTGAAACACGAGGGTATATGGTAACGCAGTATTTT. It specifies CASSETRGYMVTQYF.

The chain joins TRBV19 to TRBJ2-7; 11 bases are shared with TRBD1. Germline V lookup: CDR1 LNHDA, CDR2 SQIVND (reference sequence). V dropped 5 bases and J dropped 6; count of bases not matched to a gene: 9. This CDR3 has 15 residues. CDR3 DNA sequence: TGTGCCAGTAGTCCGGACAGGGGGCTCTCTCGCGAGCAGTACTTC. Its translation: CASSPDRGLSREQYF.

This chain links TRBV2 with TRBJ2-3; D is perhaps TRBD2 (5 bases). This CDR3 is 14 amino acids long. In germline, CDR1 is SNHLY, CDR2 FYNNEI. Trimming took 3 bases from V and 1 from J, leaving 8 bases between them. The CDR3 loop is CASSESAGTDTQYF. The CDR3 bases are TGTGCCAGCAGTGAGTCAGCGGGCACAGATACGCAGTATTTT.

The chain combines TRBV5-1 with TRBJ2-3; 8 bases fit TRBD1. From germline, CDR1 is SGHRS and CDR2 YFSETQ. Trimming cost V 4 bases and J 1 base; bases outside gene matches: 8. The CDR3 has 16 amino acids. DNA for the CDR3: TGCGCCAGCAGCCCGCCCAGGGGGCGAGGCACAGATACGCAGTATTTT. This gives the protein CASSPPRGRGTDTQYF. Full variable domain (outside the CDR3, taken from reference TRBV5-1 and TRBJ2-3): KAGVTQTPRYLIKTRGQQVTLSCSPISGHRSVSWYQQTPGQGLQFLFEYFSETQRNKGNFPGRFSGRQFSNSRSEMNVSTLELGDSALYLCASSPPRGRGTDTQYFGPGTRLTVL.

The chain is built from TRBV15 and TRBJ1-4, with D perhaps matching TRBD1 (5 bases). Germline values: CDR1 LNHNV, CDR2 YYDKDF (reference sequence). The germline V and J ends were trimmed by 5 bases and 1 base, with 14 bases remaining between them. This CDR3 is 16 amino acids long. Here the CDR3 reads CATSPRDSRTNEKLFF. CDR3 in DNA: TGTGCCACCAGCCCCCGGGACTCCCGAACTAATGAAAAACTGTTTTTT.

This clone was counted a single time. This chain uses TRBV19 with TRBJ1-2, with D perhaps TRBD1 (5 bases). V was cut by 5 bases and J by 4 bases, with 14 bases left in between. The CDR3 consists of 14 residues. Germline V gene sequence: CDR1 LNHDA, CDR2 SQIVND (reference sequence). DNA for the CDR3: TGTGCCAGTAGTGAAGGGATGGGGGGCTATGGCTACACCTTC. Protein product: CASSEGMGGYGYTF.

V gene TRBV4-2 combines with J gene TRBJ2-1; TRBD2 agrees at 11 bases. The CDR3 length is 16 residues. Trimming took 2 bases from V and 1 from J; bases not matched to a gene: 1. CDR1 is LGHNA, CDR2 YNFKEQ, per germline. CDR3 DNA: TGTGCCAGCAGCCAACTAGCGGGGGGATCCTACAATGAGCAGTTCTTC. Translated: CASSQLAGGSYNEQFF.

This clone was recorded only once. The genes are TRBV27 and TRBJ2-2; weak D call: TRBD2 (5 bases). The CDR3 runs 13 residues. Germline V lookup: CDR1 MNHEY, CDR2 SMNVEV (reference sequence). V was shortened by 2 bases and J by 6 bases, with 7 bases between the two germline ends. The CDR3 loop reads CASSLRRPGELFF. The CDR3, as DNA: TGTGCCAGCAGTTTACGGAGGCCCGGGGAGCTGTTTTTT.

The rearrangement joins TRBV11-2 to TRBJ2-1, with 10 nucleotides matching TRBD2. This CDR3 comprises 15 residues. The V gene end was trimmed by 1 base and the J gene end by 8 bases; junction bases not matched to a gene: 5. The germline V gene encodes CDR1 SGHAT and CDR2 FQNNGV. CDR3 region: CASSLGSGGNDEQFF. The CDR3 coding sequence is TGTGCCAGCAGCTTAGGTAGCGGGGGGAACGATGAGCAGTTCTTC.

Here the CDR3 DNA reads TGCGCCAGCAGCCAAGATTCCGGAGGGCTCGGCTACACCTTC. It specifies CASSQDSGGLGYTF. The chain couples TRBV4-3 to TRBJ1-2; D not resolved. Trimming took 0 bases from V and 8 from J, leaving 13 bases between them. Germline CDR1 and CDR2: LGHNA and YSLEER. CDR3 size: 14 residues.

The V and J genes are TRBV9 and TRBJ2-1, with D maybe TRBD2 (6 bases). Germline V gene sequence: CDR1 SGDLS, CDR2 YYNGEE. V lost 4 bases to trimming and J lost 6 bases, with 14 bases between them. The CDR3 covers 14 residues. The CDR3 here is CASSSDYYLNEQFF. As DNA, the CDR3 is TGTGCCAGCAGCTCGGACTACTACCTCAATGAGCAGTTCTTC.

This chain uses TRBV5-4 with TRBJ1-3; D is uncertain. The CDR3 has 15 residues. The germline gives CDR1 SGHNT, CDR2 YYREEE (reference sequence). V shed 0 bases and J shed 0 bases, with 7 bases lying between them. As DNA, the CDR3 is TGTGCCAGCAGCTTGGGACACGCCTCTGGAAACACCATATATTTT. It encodes CASSLGHASGNTIYF.

The J gene is TRBJ2-4, the V gene TRBV5-1; TRBD1 might be the D (6 bases). Germline-derived CDR1 and CDR2 are SGHRS and YFSETQ. The CDR3 has 18 amino acids. Trimming took 7 bases from V and 0 from J, leaving 23 bases between them. CDR3 region: CASRRGPDWTLAKNIQYF. The CDR3 DNA follows: TGCGCCAGCCGCAGGGGCCCCGACTGGACCTTAGCCAAAAACATTCAGTACTTC.